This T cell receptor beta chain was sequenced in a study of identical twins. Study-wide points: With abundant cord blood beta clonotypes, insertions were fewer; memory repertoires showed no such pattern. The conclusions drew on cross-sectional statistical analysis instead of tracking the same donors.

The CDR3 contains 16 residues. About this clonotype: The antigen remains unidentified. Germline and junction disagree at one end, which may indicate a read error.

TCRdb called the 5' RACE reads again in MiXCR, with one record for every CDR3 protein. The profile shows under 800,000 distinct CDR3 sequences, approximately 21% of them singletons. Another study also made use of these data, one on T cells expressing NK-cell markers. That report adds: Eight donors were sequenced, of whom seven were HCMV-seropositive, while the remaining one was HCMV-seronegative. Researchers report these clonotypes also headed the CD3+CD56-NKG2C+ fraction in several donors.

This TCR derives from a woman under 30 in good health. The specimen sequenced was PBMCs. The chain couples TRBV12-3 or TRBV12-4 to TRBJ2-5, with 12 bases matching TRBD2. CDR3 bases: TGTGCCAGCAGCCTTGCTAGCGGGAGGGCCGGAGAGTCCCAGTACTTC. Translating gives CASSLASGRAGESQYF.